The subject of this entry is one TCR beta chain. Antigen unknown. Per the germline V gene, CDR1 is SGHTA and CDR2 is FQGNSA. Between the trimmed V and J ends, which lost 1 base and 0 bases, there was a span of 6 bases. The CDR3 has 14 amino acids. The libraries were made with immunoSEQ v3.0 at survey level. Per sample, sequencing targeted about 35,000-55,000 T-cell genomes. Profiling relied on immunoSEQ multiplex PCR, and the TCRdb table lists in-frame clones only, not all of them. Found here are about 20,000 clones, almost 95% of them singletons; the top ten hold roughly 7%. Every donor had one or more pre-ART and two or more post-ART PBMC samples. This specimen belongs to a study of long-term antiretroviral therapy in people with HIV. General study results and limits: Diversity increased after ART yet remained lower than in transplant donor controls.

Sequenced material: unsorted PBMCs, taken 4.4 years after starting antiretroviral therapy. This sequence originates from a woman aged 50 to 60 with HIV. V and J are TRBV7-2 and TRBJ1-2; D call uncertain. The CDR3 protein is CASSLVETNYGYTF. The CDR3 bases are TGTGCCAGCAGCTTAGTGGAGACTAACTATGGCTACACCTTC.